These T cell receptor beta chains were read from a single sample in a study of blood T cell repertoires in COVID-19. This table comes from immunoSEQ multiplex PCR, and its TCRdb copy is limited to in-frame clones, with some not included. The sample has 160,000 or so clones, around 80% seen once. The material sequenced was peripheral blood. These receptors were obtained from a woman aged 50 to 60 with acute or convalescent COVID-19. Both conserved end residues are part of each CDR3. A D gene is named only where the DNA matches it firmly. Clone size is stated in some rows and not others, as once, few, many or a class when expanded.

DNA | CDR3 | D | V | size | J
TGCGCCAGCAGTTGGACTAGCGGTTACGAGCAGTACTTC | CASSWTSGYEQYF | TRBD2 | TRBV5-1 | NA | TRBJ2-7
TGCGCCAGCAGCCAACAGTACGGGATCCTTGCCTACGAGCAGTACTTC | CASSQQYGILAYEQYF | NA | TRBV4-3 | NA | TRBJ2-7
TGTGCCAGCAGCTCTAAAACAGGGACTGAAGCTTTCTTT | CASSSKTGTEAFF | NA | TRBV5-6 | NA | TRBJ1-1
TGTGCCAGCAGCCCCACCGGGACAGGGGCAGGGCTGTTTTTT | CASSPTGTGAGLFF | TRBD1 | TRBV9 | NA | TRBJ2-2
TGTGCCTCCGGCTGGGGAGGCCAAGAGACCCAGTACTTC | CASGWGGQETQYF | NA | TRBV10-3 | NA | TRBJ2-5
TGTGCCAGCAGGCCCCCGGGGACAAGCTCCTACGAGCAGTACTTC | CASRPPGTSSYEQYF | NA | TRBV7-2 | NA | TRBJ2-7
TGTGCCAGCAGCTTATTTAGCGGGGGACAAGAGACCCAGTACTTC | CASSLFSGGQETQYF | TRBD2 | TRBV11-2 | NA | TRBJ2-5
TGTGCCAGCAGCTTTAGCGGGGGCCCCTACGAGCAGTACTTC | CASSFSGGPYEQYF | TRBD2 | TRBV7-2 | many | TRBJ2-7
TGCAGTGCCCCTCAAACGGGGGAGCAGTACTTC | CSAPQTGEQYF | NA | TRBV20-1 | NA | TRBJ2-7
TGTGCCAGTAGTATTTGGTCACTAGCGGTCTACAATGAGCAGTTCTTC | CASSIWSLAVYNEQFF | TRBD2 | TRBV19 | NA | TRBJ2-1
TGCGCCAGCAGCTTGGGGCAGGCCCACCCCGGGGAGCTGTTTTTT | CASSLGQAHPGELFF | NA | TRBV5-1 | once | TRBJ2-2
TGTGCCAGTAGTAGGGGGACAGGCACCCCAGATACGCAGTATTTT | CASSRGTGTPDTQYF | TRBD1 | TRBV19 | once | TRBJ2-3
TGTGCCAGCAGTTACTCTTCAGGGGGCCGGGCGACAGCGGCAGATACGCAGTATTTT | CASSYSSGGRATAADTQYF | TRBD1 | TRBV6-2/TRBV6-3 | NA | TRBJ2-3
TGTGCTAGTGGTTTCTCAGGGGGTCGGAGCAATCAGCCCCAGCATTTT | CASGFSGGRSNQPQHF | TRBD1 | TRBV12-5 | NA | TRBJ1-5
TGCGCCAGCAGCCAAGATCGCCTAGCCACCGGGGAGCTGTTTTTT | CASSQDRLATGELFF | NA | TRBV4-3 | NA | TRBJ2-2
TGCAGCGGGGGGGGGACACCCCGAGCCTACACTGAAGCTTTCTTT | CSGGGTPRAYTEAFF | NA | TRBV29-1 | NA | TRBJ1-1
TGCGCCAGCAGCCAAGGTCAAGCCACCGGGGAGCTGTTTTTT | CASSQGQATGELFF | NA | TRBV4-3 | NA | TRBJ2-2
TGTGCCAGCAGCTTTGACGGCGGGGGCCTGGCGGATACGCAGTATTTT | CASSFDGGGLADTQYF | NA | TRBV7-3 | NA | TRBJ2-3
TGTGCCAGCAGTCTACGGTTTGAGGCTTTCTTT | CASSLRFEAFF | NA | TRBV28 | NA | TRBJ1-1
TGTGCCAGCAGCCAGGACTTCTATAGCAATCAGCCCCAGCATTTT | CASSQDFYSNQPQHF | NA | TRBV4-2 | NA | TRBJ1-5
TGTGCCACCAGTGATGTCCAGGGGGCCGGAGAGACCCAGTACTTC | CATSDVQGAGETQYF | TRBD1 | TRBV24-1 | NA | TRBJ2-5
TGTGCCAGCAGCAAACGGCGACAGGGTAAGGCTGAAGCTTTCTTT | CASSKRRQGKAEAFF | NA | TRBV21-1 | NA | TRBJ1-1